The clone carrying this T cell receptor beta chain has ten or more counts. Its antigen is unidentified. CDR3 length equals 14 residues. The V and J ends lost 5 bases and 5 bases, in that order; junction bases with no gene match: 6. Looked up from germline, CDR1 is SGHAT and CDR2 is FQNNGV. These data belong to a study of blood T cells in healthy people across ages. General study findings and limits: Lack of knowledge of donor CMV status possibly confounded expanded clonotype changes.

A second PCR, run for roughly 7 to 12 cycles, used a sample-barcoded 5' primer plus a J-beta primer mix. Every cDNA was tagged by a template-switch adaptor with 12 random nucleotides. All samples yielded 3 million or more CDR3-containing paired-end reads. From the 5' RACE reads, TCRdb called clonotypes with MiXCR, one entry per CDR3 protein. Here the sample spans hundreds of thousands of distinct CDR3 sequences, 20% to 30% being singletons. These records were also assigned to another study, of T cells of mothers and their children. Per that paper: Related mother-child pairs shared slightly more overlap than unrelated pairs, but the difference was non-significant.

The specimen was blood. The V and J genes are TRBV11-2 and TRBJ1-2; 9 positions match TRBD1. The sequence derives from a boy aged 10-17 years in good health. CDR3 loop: CASSPDRGSYGYTF. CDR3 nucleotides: TGTGCCAGCAGCCCGGACAGGGGTAGTTATGGCTACACCTTC. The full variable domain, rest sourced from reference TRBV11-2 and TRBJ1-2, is EAGVAQSPRYKIIEKRQSVAFWCNPISGHATLYWYQQILGQGPKLLIQFQNNGVVDDSQLPKDRFSAERLKGVDSTLKIQPAKLEDSAVYLCASSPDRGSYGYTFGSGTRLTVV.